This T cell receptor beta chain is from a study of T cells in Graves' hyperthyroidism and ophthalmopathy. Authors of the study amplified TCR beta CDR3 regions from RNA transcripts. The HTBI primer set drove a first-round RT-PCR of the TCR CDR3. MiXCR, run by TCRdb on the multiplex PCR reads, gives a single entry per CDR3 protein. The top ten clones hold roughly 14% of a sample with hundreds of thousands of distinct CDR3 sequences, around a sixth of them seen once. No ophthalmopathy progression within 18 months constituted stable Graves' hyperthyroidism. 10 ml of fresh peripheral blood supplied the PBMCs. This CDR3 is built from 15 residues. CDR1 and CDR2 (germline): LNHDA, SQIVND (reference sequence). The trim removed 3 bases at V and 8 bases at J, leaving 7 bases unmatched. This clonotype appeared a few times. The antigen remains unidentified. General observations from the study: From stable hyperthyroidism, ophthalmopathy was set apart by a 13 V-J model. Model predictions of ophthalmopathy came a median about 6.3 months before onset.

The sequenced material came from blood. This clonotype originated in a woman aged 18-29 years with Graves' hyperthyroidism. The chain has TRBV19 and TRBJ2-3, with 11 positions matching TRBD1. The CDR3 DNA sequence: TGTGCCAGTAGTATCCCGGACAGGGGGCCTGGTACGCAGTATTTT. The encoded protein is CASSIPDRGPGTQYF.